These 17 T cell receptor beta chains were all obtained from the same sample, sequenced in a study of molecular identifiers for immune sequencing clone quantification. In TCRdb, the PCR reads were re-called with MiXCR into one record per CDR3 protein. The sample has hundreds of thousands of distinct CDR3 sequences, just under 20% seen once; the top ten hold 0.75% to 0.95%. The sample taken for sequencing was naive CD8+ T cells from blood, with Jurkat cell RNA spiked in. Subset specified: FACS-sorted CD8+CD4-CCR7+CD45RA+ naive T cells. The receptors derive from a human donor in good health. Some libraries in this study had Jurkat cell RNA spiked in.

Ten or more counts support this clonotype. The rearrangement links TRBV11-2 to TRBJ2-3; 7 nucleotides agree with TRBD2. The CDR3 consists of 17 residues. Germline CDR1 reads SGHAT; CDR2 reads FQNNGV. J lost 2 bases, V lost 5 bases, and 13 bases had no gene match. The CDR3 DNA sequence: TGTGCCAGCAGCGTAGTCAACAGCGGGGTGGCCACAGATACGCAGTATTTT. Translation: CASSVVNSGVATDTQYF.

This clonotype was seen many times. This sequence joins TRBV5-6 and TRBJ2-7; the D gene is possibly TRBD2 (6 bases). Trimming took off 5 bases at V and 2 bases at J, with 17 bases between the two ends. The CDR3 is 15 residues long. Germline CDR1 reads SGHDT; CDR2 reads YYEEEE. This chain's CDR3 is CASSWASEQAYEQYF. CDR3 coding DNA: TGTGCCAGCAGTTGGGCTAGCGAGCAAGCCTACGAGCAGTACTTC.

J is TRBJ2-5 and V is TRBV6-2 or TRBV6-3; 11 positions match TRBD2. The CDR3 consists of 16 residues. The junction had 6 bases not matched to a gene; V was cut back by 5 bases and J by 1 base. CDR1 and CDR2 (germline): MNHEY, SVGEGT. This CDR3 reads CASSDPTSGVQETQYF. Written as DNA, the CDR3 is TGTGCCAGCAGTGACCCGACTAGCGGGGTCCAAGAGACCCAGTACTTC.

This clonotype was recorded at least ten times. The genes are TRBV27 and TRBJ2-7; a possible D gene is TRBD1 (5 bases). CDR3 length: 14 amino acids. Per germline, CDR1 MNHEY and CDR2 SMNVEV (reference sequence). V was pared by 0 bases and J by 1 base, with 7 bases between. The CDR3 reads CASSLSGVSYEQYF. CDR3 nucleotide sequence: TGTGCCAGCAGTTTATCAGGGGTGTCCTACGAGCAGTACTTC.

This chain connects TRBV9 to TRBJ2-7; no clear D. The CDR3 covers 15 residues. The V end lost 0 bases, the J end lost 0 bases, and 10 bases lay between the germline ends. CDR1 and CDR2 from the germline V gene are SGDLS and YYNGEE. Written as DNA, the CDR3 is TGTGCCAGCAGCGTAGTTCCGGAAAGCTCCTACGAGCAGTACTTC. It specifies CASSVVPESSYEQYF.

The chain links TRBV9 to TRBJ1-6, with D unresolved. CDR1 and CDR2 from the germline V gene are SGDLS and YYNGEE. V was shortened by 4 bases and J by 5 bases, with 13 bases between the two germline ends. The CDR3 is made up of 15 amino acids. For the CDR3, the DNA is TGTGCCAGCAGCCCCAGTGGCACTAATAATTCACCCCTCCACTTT. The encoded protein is CASSPSGTNNSPLHF.

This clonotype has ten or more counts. This CDR3 is CASSFFPDRTDTQYF. CDR3 DNA: TGTGCCAGCAGCTTTTTTCCGGACCGCACAGATACGCAGTATTTT. The V call is TRBV5-4, the J call TRBJ2-3; unclear D gene. This CDR3 is built from 15 residues. Germline V gene data show CDR1 as SGHNT and CDR2 as YYREEE (reference sequence). Trimming cost V 2 bases and J 1 base, with 11 bases left between them.

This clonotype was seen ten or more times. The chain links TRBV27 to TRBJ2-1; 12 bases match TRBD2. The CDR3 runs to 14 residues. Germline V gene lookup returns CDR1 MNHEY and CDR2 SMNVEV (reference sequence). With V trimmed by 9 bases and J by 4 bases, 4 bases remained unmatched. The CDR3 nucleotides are TGTGCCAGTCAGGGACTAGCGGGTTACAATGAGCAGTTCTTC. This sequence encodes CASQGLAGYNEQFF.

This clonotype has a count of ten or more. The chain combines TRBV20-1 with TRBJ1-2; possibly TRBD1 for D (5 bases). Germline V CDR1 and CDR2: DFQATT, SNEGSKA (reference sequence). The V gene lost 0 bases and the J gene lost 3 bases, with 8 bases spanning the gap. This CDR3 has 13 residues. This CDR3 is CSARDAGDYGYTF. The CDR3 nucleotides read TGCAGTGCTAGAGACGCGGGGGACTATGGCTACACCTTC.

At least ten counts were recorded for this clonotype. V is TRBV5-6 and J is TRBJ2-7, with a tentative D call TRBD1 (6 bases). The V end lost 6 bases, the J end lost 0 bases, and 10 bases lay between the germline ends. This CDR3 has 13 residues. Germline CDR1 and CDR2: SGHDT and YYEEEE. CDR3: CASTGTSSYEQYF. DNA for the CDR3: TGTGCCAGCACCGGGACAAGCTCCTACGAGCAGTACTTC.

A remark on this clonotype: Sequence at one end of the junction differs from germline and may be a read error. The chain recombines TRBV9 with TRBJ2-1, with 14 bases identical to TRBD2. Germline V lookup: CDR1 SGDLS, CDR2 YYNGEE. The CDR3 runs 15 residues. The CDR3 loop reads CASSEGTSGGDEQLF. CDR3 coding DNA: TGTGCCAGCAGTGAAGGGACTAGCGGGGGCGATGAGCAGCTCTTC.

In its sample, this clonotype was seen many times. The CDR3: CASSLEWTGSYEQYF. The CDR3 DNA is TGCGCCAGCAGCTTGGAGTGGACAGGCTCCTACGAGCAGTACTTC. The chain combines TRBV5-1 with TRBJ2-7, with TRBD1 identical over 7 bases. The CDR3 totals 15 residues. CDR1 and CDR2 from the germline V gene are SGHRS and YFSETQ. The trim removed 0 bases at V and 0 bases at J, leaving 3 bases unmatched. The full variable domain, with the rest looked up from reference TRBV5-1 and TRBJ2-7, is KAGVTQTPRYLIKTRGQQVTLSCSPISGHRSVSWYQQTPGQGLQFLFEYFSETQRNKGNFPGRFSGRQFSNSRSEMNVSTLELGDSALYLCASSLEWTGSYEQYFGPGTRLTVT.

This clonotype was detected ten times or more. The CDR3 loop is CASSQEPPGGDPLHF. The DNA of the CDR3 is TGCGCCAGCAGCCAAGAACCTCCCGGTGGGGATCCCCTCCACTTT. The rearrangement joins TRBV4-1 to TRBJ1-6, with D unclear. CDR1 and CDR2 (germline): MGHRA, YSYEKL. Trimming pared 0 bases from V and 13 bases from J, leaving 16 bases between. This CDR3 contains 15 residues.

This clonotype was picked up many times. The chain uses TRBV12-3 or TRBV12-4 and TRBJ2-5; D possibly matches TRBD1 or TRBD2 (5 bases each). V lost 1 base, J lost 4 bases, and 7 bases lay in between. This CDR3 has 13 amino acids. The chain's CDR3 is CASSLGGVETQYF. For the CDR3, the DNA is TGTGCCAGCAGTTTAGGAGGGGTAGAGACCCAGTACTTC.

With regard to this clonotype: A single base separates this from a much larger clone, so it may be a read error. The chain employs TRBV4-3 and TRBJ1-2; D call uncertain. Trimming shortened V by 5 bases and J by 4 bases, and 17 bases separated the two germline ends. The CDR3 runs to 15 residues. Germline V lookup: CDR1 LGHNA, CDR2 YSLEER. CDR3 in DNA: TGCGCCAGCAGCGGGAACGCCGCGGGCGGCTATGGCTACACCTTC. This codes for CASSGNAAGGYGYTF.

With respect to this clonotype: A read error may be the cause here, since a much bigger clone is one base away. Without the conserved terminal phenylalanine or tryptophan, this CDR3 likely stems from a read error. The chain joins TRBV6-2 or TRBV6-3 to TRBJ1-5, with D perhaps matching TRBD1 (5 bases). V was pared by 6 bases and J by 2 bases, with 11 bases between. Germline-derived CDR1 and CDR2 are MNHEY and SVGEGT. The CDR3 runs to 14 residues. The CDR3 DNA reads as TGTGCCAGCAGGCCAGTGGGGGGCAATCAGCCCCAGCATCTT. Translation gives CASRPVGGNQPQHL.

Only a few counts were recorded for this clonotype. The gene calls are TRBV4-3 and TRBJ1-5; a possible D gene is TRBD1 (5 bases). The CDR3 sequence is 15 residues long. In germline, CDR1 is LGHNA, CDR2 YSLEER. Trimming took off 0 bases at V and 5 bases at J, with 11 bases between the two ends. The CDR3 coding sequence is TGCGCCAGCAGCCAAGAGAGTACAGGATATCAGCCCCAGCATTTT. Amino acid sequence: CASSQESTGYQPQHF.